This T cell receptor beta chain was captured in a study of T cell responses to AZD1222 COVID-19 vaccine. Notes on this clone: Its antigen is undetermined.

Only in-frame clones appear in the TCRdb table, and some are missing; sequencing was by immunoSEQ multiplex PCR. This sample has over 150,000 clones; roughly nine tenths occur once, and the top ten carry roughly 1.6%. Study results and limitations: Recipients of two AZD1222 doses showed rising Spike-specific TCR breadth and depth.

Germline CDR1 reads PRHDT; CDR2 reads FYEKMQ (reference sequence). This CDR3 is 13 amino acids long. Trimming stripped 0 bases from V and 9 bases from J, with 10 bases between. The chain recombines TRBV13 with TRBJ2-3, with D uncertain. The sequences come from peripheral blood, collected on day 0 of AZD1222 vaccination. This receptor was taken from an adult in good health. As DNA, the CDR3 is TGTGCCAGCAGCTTAGGATTCCCCTTCACGCAGTATTTT. This sequence encodes CASSLGFPFTQYF.